This T cell receptor beta chain was observed in a study of T cell responses to AZD1222 COVID-19 vaccine. The method was immunoSEQ multiplex PCR; TCRdb's version includes in-frame clones alone and lacks a portion of them. The table lists about 140,000 clones, 80% to 95% of them singletons. There are 13 residues in the CDR3. CDR1 is LNHDA and CDR2 is SQIVND in the germline V gene (reference sequence). V was pared by 7 bases and J by 5 bases, with 6 bases of the junction left unmatched. The material sequenced was peripheral blood, taken on day 0 of AZD1222 vaccination. This chain connects TRBV19 to TRBJ1-2, with TRBD1 identical over 8 bases. The sequence derives from an adult in good health. The CDR3 is CASTPDRAYGYTF. The CDR3 coding sequence is TGTGCCAGTACCCCGGACAGGGCGTATGGCTACACCTTC.